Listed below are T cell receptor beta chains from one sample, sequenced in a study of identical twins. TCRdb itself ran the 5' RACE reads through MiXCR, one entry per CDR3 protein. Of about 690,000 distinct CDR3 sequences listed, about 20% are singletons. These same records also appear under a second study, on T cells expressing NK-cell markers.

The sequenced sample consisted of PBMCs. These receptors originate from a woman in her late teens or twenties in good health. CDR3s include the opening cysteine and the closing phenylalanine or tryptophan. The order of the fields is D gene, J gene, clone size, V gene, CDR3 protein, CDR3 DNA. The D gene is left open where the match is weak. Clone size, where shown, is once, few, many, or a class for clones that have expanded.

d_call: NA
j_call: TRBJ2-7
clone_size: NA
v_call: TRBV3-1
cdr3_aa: CASSQDRLGEQYF
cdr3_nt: TGTGCCAGCAGCCAAGACCGGCTGGGGGAGCAGTACTTC

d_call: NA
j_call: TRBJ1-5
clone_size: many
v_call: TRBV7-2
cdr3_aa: CASSLALGQPQHF
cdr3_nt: TGTGCCAGCAGCTTAGCGCTTGGTCAGCCCCAGCATTTT

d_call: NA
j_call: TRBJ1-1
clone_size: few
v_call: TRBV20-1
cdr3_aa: CSAIWGRRTEAFF
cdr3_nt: TGCAGTGCTATTTGGGGGCGAAGGACTGAAGCTTTCTTT

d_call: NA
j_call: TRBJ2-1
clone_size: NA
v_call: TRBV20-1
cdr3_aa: CSARADVPRQDANEQFF
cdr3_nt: TGCAGTGCTAGAGCAGACGTTCCTCGTCAGGATGCCAATGAGCAGTTCTTC

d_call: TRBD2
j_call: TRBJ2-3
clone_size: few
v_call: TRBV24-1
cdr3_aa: CATSDPGLRTQYF
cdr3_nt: TGTGCCACCAGTGATCCGGGACTACGGACGCAGTATTTT

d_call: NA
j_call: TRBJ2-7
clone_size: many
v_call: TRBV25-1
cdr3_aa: CASSPYRGGYEQYF
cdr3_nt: TGTGCCAGCAGCCCTTATAGGGGAGGCTACGAGCAGTACTTC

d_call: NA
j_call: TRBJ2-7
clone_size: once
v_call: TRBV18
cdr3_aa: CASSPSAAPRDWRYF
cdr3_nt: TGTGCCAGCTCACCATCGGCCGCTCCCCGGGATTGGCGGTACTTC

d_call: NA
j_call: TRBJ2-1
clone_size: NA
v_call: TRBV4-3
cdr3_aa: CASSQERMTSYNEQFF
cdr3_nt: TGCGCCAGCAGCCAGGAGCGGATGACTTCCTACAATGAGCAGTTCTTC

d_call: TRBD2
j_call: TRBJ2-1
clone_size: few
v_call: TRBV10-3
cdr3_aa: CAVLAGGRNEQFF
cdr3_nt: TGTGCCGTTTTAGCGGGAGGGAGGAATGAGCAGTTCTTC

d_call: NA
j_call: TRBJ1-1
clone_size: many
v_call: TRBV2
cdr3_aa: CASRLGTADFEAFF
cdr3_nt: TGTGCCAGCAGGTTAGGGACGGCCGATTTTGAAGCTTTCTTT

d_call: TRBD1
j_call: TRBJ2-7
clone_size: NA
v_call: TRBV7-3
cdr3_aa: CASSSTRLDRLSYEQYF
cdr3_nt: TGTGCCAGCAGCTCCACTCGATTGGACAGGCTTTCCTACGAGCAGTACTTC

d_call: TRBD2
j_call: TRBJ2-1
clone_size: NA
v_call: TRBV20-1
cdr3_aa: CSAQRGSSSYNEQFF
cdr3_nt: TGCAGTGCACAGCGGGGGAGCAGCTCCTACAATGAGCAGTTCTTC

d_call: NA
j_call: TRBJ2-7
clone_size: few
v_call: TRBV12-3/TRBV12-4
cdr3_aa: CASSLSSALYEQYF
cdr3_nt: TGTGCCAGCAGTTTATCTAGCGCGCTCTACGAGCAGTACTTC

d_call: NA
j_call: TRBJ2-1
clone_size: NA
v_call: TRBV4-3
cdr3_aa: CASSQDRANEQFF
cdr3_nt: TGCGCCAGCAGCCAAGATCGGGCTAATGAGCAGTTCTTC

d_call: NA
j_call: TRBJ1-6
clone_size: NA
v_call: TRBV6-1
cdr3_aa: CASRKGADSPLHF
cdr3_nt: TGTGCCAGCAGAAAGGGAGCGGATTCACCCCTCCACTTT

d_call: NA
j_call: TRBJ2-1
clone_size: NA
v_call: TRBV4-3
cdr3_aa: CASSQDRLGRQFF
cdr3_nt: TGCGCCAGCAGCCAAGATCGACTAGGCCGGCAGTTCTTC

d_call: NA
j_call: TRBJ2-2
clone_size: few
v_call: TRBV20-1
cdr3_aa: CSAARDGSNTGELFF
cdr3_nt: TGCAGTGCCGCCCGTGACGGGTCGAACACCGGGGAGCTGTTTTTT

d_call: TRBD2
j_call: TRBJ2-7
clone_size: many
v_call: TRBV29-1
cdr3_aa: CSVEGWLADASSYEQYF
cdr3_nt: TGCAGCGTTGAAGGGTGGCTAGCGGATGCCAGCTCCTACGAGCAGTACTTC

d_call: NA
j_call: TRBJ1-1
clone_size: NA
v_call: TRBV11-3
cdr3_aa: CASSLGLARANTEAFF
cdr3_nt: TGTGCCAGCAGCTTAGGTTTAGCCAGGGCGAACACTGAAGCTTTCTTT

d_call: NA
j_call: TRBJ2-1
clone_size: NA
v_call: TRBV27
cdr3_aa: CASSLSIGANEQFF
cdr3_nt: TGTGCCAGCAGTTTATCTATAGGAGCGAATGAGCAGTTCTTC

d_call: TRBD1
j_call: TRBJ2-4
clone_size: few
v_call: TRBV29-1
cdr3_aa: CSVLSGQYYRNIQYF
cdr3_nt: TGCAGCGTCCTTTCGGGACAGTACTATCGTAACATTCAGTACTTC

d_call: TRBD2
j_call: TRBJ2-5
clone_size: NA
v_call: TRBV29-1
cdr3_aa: CCGLAGGSETQYF
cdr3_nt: TGCTGCGGACTAGCGGGAGGTTCGGAGACCCAGTACTTC

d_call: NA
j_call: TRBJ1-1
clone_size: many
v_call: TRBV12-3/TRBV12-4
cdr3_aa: CASTSRGRNTEAFF
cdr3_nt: TGTGCCAGCACCTCGCGAGGGAGGAACACTGAAGCTTTCTTT

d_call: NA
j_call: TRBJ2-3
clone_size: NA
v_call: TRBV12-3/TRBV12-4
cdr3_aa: CASSFQVSTDTQYF
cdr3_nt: TGTGCCAGCAGTTTTCAGGTTAGCACAGATACGCAGTATTTT

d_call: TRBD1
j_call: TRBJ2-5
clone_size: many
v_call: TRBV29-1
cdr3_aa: CSVEGGDRTETQYF
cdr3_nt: TGCAGCGTTGAAGGAGGGGACAGGACAGAGACCCAGTACTTC

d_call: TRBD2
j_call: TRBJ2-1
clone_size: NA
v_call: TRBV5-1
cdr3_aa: CASGPFGTSGSFDEQFF
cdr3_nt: TGCGCCAGCGGCCCATTCGGGACTAGCGGGAGTTTCGATGAGCAGTTCTTC

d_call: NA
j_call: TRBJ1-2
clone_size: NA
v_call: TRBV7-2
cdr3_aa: CASSLVRHHNGYTF
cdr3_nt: TGTGCCAGCAGCTTAGTCCGACATCACAATGGCTACACCTTC

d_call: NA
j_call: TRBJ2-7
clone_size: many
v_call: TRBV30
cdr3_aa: CAWSVGYEQYF
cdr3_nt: TGTGCCTGGAGTGTCGGCTACGAGCAGTACTTC

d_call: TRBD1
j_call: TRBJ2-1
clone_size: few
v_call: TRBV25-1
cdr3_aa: CASSDPGTGGNEQFF
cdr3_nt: TGTGCCAGCAGTGACCCCGGGACAGGGGGGAATGAGCAGTTCTTC

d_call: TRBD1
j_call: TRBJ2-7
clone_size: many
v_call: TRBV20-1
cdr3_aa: CSANPGQGRAGYEQYF
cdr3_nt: TGCAGTGCTAATCCGGGACAGGGGAGAGCTGGCTACGAGCAGTACTTC

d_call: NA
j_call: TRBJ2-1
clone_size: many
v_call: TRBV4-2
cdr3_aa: CASSQGMDNEQFF
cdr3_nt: TGTGCCAGCAGCCAAGGGATGGACAATGAGCAGTTCTTC

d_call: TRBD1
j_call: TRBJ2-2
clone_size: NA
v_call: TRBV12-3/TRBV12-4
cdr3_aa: CASTQGTANTGELFF
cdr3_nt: TGTGCCAGCACGCAGGGGACAGCAAACACCGGGGAGCTGTTTTTT

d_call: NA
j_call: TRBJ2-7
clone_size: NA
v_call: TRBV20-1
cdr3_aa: CSAWRGGDYEQYF
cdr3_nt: TGCAGTGCTTGGAGGGGGGGCGACTACGAGCAGTACTTC